The T cell receptor (beta chain) described here comes from a study of cytomegalovirus exposure and HLA in healthy donors. General observations from the study: Analysis performed later found about 17,000 TCR beta sequences associated with HLA alleles at 0.05 false discovery rate. Later analysis demonstrated an association between a missense DCLRE1C variant and TCR beta V- and J-gene trimming. Reportedly, TCR beta sequences accurately predicted HLA-A and HLA-B alleles in most subjects.

Comments on this clone: What it binds is unknown.

Both 60 Vbeta primers and 13 Jbeta primers went into the PCR. The data were produced by immunoSEQ multiplex PCR, yet TCRdb's version contains in-frame clones alone and is incomplete. The table lists more than 90,000 clones, approximately 77% of them singletons. At sampling all donors were nominally healthy, likely with unrecorded immune exposures. The sample consisted of PBMCs. The receptor comes from a man between 45 and 60 years old in good health and CMV-seropositive.

The CDR3 nucleotides are TGTGCCAGCAGCTCCCGGACGGGACAGGGGGCTGAAGCTTTCTTT. Residues: CASSSRTGQGAEAFF. V gene TRBV5-5 combines with J gene TRBJ1-1; the match to TRBD1 covers 11 bases. J was trimmed by 6 bases and V by 3 bases; bases with no gene match: 7. Germline-derived CDR1 and CDR2 are SGHKS and YYEKEE (reference sequence). The CDR3 covers 15 residues.